This record looks at one T cell receptor beta chain sequence and its context. The sample is drawn from a study of blood T cell repertoires in COVID-19. Germline V gene sequence: CDR1 KGHSH, CDR2 LQKENI. After removal of 3 bases from V and 9 bases from J, the junction contained 4 bases not matched to a gene. The CDR3 contains 13 residues. The data were produced by immunoSEQ multiplex PCR, yet TCRdb's version contains in-frame clones alone and is incomplete. The sample includes about 150,000 clones, 75% to 85% of them seen just once. The receptor was derived from a man aged 55 to 70 with acute or convalescent COVID-19. This chain joins TRBV18 and TRBJ2-1; TRBD2 matches 8 bases. Sequenced input: peripheral blood. The CDR3 sequence is CASSPGGGAEQFF. The CDR3 coding sequence is TGTGCCAGCTCACCCGGGGGGGGCGCTGAGCAGTTCTTC. Full variable domain (rest looked up from reference TRBV18 and TRBJ2-1): NAGVMQNPRHLVRRRGQEARLRCSPMKGHSHVYWYRQLPEEGLKFMVYLQKENIIDESGMPKERFSAEFPKEGPSILRIQQVVRGDSAAYFCASSPGGGAEQFFGPGTRLTVL.